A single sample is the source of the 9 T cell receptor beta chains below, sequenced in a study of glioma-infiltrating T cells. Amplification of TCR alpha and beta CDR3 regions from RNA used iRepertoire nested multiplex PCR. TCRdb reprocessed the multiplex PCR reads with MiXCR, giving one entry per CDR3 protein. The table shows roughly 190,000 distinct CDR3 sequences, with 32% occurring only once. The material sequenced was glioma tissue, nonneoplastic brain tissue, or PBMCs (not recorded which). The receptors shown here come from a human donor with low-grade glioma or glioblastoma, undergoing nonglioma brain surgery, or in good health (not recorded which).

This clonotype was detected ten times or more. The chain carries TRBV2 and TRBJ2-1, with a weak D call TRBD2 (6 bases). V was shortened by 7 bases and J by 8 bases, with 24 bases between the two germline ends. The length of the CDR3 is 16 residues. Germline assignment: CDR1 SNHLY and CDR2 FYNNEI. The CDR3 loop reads CASKRQGAGSRDEQFF. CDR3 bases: TGTGCCAGCAAAAGGCAAGGGGCGGGATCACGGGATGAGCAGTTCTTC.

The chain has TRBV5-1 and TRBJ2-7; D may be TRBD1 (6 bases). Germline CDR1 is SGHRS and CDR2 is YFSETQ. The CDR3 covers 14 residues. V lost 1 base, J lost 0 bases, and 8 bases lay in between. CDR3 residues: CASSLRQASYEQYF. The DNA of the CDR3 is TGCGCCAGCAGCTTGAGACAGGCCTCCTACGAGCAGTACTTC.

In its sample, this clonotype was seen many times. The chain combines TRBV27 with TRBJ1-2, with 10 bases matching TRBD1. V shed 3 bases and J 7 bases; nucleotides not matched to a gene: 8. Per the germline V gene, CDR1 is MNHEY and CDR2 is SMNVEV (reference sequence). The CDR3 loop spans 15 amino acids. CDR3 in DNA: TGTGCCAGCAGTTTCCACGGACAGGGGGGTCGTGGCTACACCTTC. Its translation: CASSFHGQGGRGYTF.

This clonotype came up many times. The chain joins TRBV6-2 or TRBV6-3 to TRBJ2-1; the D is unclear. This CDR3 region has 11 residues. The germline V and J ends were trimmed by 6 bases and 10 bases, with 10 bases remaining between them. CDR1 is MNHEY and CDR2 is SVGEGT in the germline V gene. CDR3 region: CASSFRSEQFF. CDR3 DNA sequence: TGTGCCAGCAGCTTTCGTTCGGAGCAGTTCTTC.

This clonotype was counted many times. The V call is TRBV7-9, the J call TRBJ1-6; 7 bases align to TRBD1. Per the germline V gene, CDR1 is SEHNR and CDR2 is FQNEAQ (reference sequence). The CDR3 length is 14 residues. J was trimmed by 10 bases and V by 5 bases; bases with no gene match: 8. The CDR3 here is CASSQETGNSPLHF. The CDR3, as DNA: TGTGCCAGCAGCCAAGAGACAGGGAACTCACCCCTCCACTTT.

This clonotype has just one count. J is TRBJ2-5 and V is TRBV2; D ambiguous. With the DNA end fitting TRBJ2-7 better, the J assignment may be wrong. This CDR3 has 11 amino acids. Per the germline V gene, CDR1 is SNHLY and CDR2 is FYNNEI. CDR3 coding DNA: TGTGCCAGCAGTGGCTTCCACGAGCAGTACTTC. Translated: CASSGFHEQYF.

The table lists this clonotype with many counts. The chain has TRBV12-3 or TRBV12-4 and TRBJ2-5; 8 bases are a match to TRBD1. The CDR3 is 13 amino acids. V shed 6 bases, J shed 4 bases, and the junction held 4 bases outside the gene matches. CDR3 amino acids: CASSRQGRETQYF. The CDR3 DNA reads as TGTGCCAGCAGCCGACAGGGGCGAGAGACCCAGTACTTC.

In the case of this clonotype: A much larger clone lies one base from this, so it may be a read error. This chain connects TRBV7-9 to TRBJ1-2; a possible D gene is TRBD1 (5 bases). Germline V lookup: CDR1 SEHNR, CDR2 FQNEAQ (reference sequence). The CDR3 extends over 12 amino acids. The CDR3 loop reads CASSLADSGCTF. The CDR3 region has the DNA TGTGCCAGCAGCTTAGCAGACAGCGGCTGCACCTTC. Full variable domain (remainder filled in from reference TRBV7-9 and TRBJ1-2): DTGVSQNPRHKITKRGQNVTFRCDPISEHNRLYWYRQTLGQGPEFLTYFQNEAQLEKSRLLSDRFSAERPKGSFSTLEIQRTEQGDSAMYLCASSLADSGCTFGSGTRLTVV.

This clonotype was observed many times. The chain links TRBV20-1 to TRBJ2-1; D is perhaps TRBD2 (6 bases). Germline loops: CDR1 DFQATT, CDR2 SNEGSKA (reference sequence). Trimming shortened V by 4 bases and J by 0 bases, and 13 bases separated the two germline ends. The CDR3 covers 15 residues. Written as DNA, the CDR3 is TGCAGTGCTATTCGGGGGATTAGCTCCTACAATGAGCAGTTCTTC. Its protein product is CSAIRGISSYNEQFF.